The next 15 T cell receptor beta chains were all read from a single sample in a study of Tregs in tolerant kidney transplant recipients. TCRdb keeps only in-frame clones here, not all; method: immunoSEQ multiplex PCR. This repertoire includes about 48,000 clones. The sequences come from CD4+ T cells from blood, collected before the transplant. All receptors derive from a human donor who received a combined kidney and bone marrow transplant.

In regard to this clone: Read data end 3 residues before the CDR3 end; the end is taken from the germline J gene. J is TRBJ2-1 and V is TRBV6-1; 12 bases are shared with TRBD2. The length of the CDR3 is 16 residues. Germline assignment: CDR1 MNHNS and CDR2 SASEGT. The V gene end was trimmed by 1 base and the J gene end by 8 bases; junction bases not matched to a gene: 6. The sequenced part of the CDR3 DNA is TGTGCCAGCAGTGAAGAACTAGCGGGAGGAGGGGATGAG. Residues: CASSEELAGGGDE. The whole CDR3 region reads CASSEELAGGGDEQFF.

In regard to this clone: The read ends 3 residues shy of where the CDR3 ends; the end is completed using the germline J gene. The chain couples TRBV18 to TRBJ2-7; no firm D call. With 1 base removed from V and 6 bases from J, the gap between germline ends came to 19 bases. CDR1 and CDR2 from the germline V gene are KGHSH and LQKENI. The CDR3 is 16 amino acids. This CDR3 is CASSPLTQITCGEQYF. The covered CDR3 bases are TGTGCCAGCTCACCACTCACACAGATTACCTGTGGCGAG.

As regards this clone: The read falls 3 residues short of the CDR3 end, and the missing part is taken from the germline J gene. The J gene is TRBJ2-1, the V gene TRBV2; 13 nucleotides line up with TRBD2. Germline CDR1 SNHLY, CDR2 FYNNEI. J gave up 7 bases and V 10 bases, and 7 bases lay outside the gene matches. There are 14 residues in the CDR3. CDR3 residues: CATTSGRGNNEQFF. Partial CDR3 DNA: TGTGCCACCACTAGCGGGAGGGGGAATAATGAG.

About this clone: Read coverage stops 3 residues before the CDR3 terminus; the germline J gene supplies the remainder. The rearrangement joins TRBV23-1 to TRBJ2-5; no reliable D call. TRBV23-1 is sorted into the ORF group, with uncertain function. V was shortened by 11 bases and J by 3 bases, with 10 bases between the two germline ends. The CDR3 has 11 residues. The CDR3 bases that were read are TGCGCCCGCCTACCCAAAGAGACC. Protein product: CARLPKET. The complete CDR3 protein is CARLPKETQYF.

CDR3 amino acids: CASSSGGAGANVLTF. The sequenced part of the CDR3 DNA is TGTGCCAGCAGCTCAGGGGGCGCTGGGGCCAACGTC. This sequence joins TRBV7-2 and TRBJ2-6; 8 bases match TRBD1. Sequencing ends 3 residues short of the CDR3 end; the germline J gene provides the rest. The J segment lost 2 bases and the V segment lost 4 bases, leaving 1 base of the junction unmatched. The CDR3 spans 15 residues. Germline CDR1 SGHTA, CDR2 FQGNSA.

As for this clone: With the read ending 3 residues before the CDR3 end, the germline J gene is used to fill in that end. The V and J genes are TRBV30 and TRBJ1-6, with TRBD1 as a possible D gene (6 bases). CDR3 size: 13 residues. The germline V gene has CDR1 GTSNPN and CDR2 SVGIG (reference sequence). This CDR3 is CARETGLNSPLHF. Partial CDR3 DNA: TGTGCTCGCGAAACAGGGCTCAATTCACCC.

Details on this clone: Coverage ceases 3 residues before the CDR3 finishes, and the germline J gene fills in the end. The chain has TRBV30 and TRBJ1-2; D is possibly TRBD1 (5 bases). V lost 2 bases and J 4 bases, leaving 11 bases between the germline ends. The CDR3 has 13 amino acids. Per the germline V gene, CDR1 is GTSNPN and CDR2 is SVGIG (reference sequence). The sequenced part of the CDR3 DNA is TGTGCCTGGAGTTATAGGGGTCCCTATGGC. Protein sequence: CAWSYRGPYG. The whole CDR3 protein reads CAWSYRGPYGYTF.

As to this clone: Read data end 3 residues before the CDR3 end; the end is taken from the germline J gene. The genes are TRBV18 and TRBJ1-5; 8 nucleotides match TRBD1. The trim removed 3 bases at V and 5 bases at J, leaving 9 bases unmatched. The CDR3 runs to 16 residues. Germline CDR1 KGHSH, CDR2 LQKENI. CDR3 amino acids: CASSPTDRVRDQPQHF. The CDR3 bases that were read are TGTGCCAGCTCACCCACGGACAGGGTACGGGATCAGCCC.

With regard to this clone: The CDR3 end is not reached by the read, which stops 3 residues before it; the germline J gene fills it in. The chain uses TRBV20-1 and TRBJ2-1; D is uncertain. In germline, CDR1 is DFQATT, CDR2 SNEGSKA (reference sequence). The CDR3 is 15 amino acids. V was trimmed by 0 bases and J by 3 bases, leaving 12 bases between them. CDR3 DNA, as far as it was read: TGCAGTGCTAGAGATCAACAGAATTTCTACAATGAG. Its protein product is CSARDQQNFYNE. The CDR3, in full, reads CSARDQQNFYNEQFF.

As to this clone: The CDR3 end falls 3 residues outside the read, so it is completed with the germline J gene. The chain joins TRBV7-3 to TRBJ2-3; the D gene is possibly TRBD1 (6 bases). This CDR3 region has 15 residues. Germline V gene lookup returns CDR1 SGHTA and CDR2 FQGTGA. V was shortened by 5 bases and J by 2 bases, with 14 bases between the two germline ends. This CDR3 is CASSRTASHTDTQYF. CDR3 bases read: TGTGCCAGCAGCCGGACAGCGTCTCACACAGATACG.

About this clone: The CDR3 end is not reached by the read, which stops 3 residues before it; the germline J gene fills it in. This chain uses TRBV19 with TRBJ2-2; a possible D gene is TRBD2 (6 bases). Germline assignment: CDR1 LNHDA and CDR2 SQIVND (reference sequence). CDR3 length: 15 residues. Trimming pared 3 bases from V and 4 bases from J, leaving 12 bases between. The CDR3 loop reads CASSIGGVGTGELFF. CDR3 DNA (partial): TGTGCCAGTAGTATCGGGGGAGTCGGCACCGGGGAG.

In the case of this clone: Read sequence stops 3 residues before the CDR3 end, and the germline J gene provides the missing end. The V call is TRBV5-1, the J call TRBJ2-7, with 12 bases that match TRBD2. This CDR3 has 15 residues. Germline V gene lookup returns CDR1 SGHRS and CDR2 YFSETQ. V was pared by 4 bases and J by 4 bases, with 6 bases of the junction left unmatched. The part of the CDR3 DNA that was read is TGCGCCAGCAGCCCCGGACTAGCGGGATTATACGAG. Protein: CASSPGLAGLYE. The whole CDR3 protein reads CASSPGLAGLYEQYF.

This clone is identified as medium-sized (0.01 to 0.1%) from frequency. The CDR3 extends 3 residues past the end of the read, so its final part is completed from the germline J gene. The chain combines TRBV5-6 with TRBJ1-1; the D gene is possibly TRBD1 (6 bases). V gave up 4 bases and J gave up 1 base, with 14 bases separating them. There are 15 residues in the CDR3. The germline CDR1 and CDR2 sequences are SGHDT and YYEEEE. CDR3 sequence: CASSTGTPKNTEAFF. CDR3 bases read: TGTGCCAGCAGCACCGGGACACCCAAGAACACTGAA.

Regarding this clone: The CDR3 goes on 3 residues after the read ends, and that part is filled in from the germline J gene. V is TRBV11-1 and J is TRBJ2-1; TRBD2 matches 9 bases. Trimming at V came to 3 bases and at J to 9 bases, leaving 6 bases not matched to a gene. The CDR3 is made up of 14 amino acids. Germline loops: CDR1 SGHAT, CDR2 FQDESV (reference sequence). CDR3 sequence reads: CASSFSGSRGEQFF. CDR3 DNA (partial): TGTGCCAGCAGCTTTAGCGGGAGTAGAGGTGAG.

Worth noting for this clone: The read comes to an end 3 residues before the CDR3 does, leaving the germline J gene to fill in the end. The V call is TRBV2, the J call TRBJ1-6, with 9 bases fitting TRBD1. This CDR3 region has 15 residues. Trimming took 4 bases from V and 6 from J; bases not matched to a gene: 4. The V gene's germline CDR1 is SNHLY and CDR2 FYNNEI. CDR3 DNA (partial): TGTGCCAGCAGTGCCTGGGACAGGGTTAATTCACCC. It codes for CASSAWDRVNSP. The full CDR3 is CASSAWDRVNSPLHF.